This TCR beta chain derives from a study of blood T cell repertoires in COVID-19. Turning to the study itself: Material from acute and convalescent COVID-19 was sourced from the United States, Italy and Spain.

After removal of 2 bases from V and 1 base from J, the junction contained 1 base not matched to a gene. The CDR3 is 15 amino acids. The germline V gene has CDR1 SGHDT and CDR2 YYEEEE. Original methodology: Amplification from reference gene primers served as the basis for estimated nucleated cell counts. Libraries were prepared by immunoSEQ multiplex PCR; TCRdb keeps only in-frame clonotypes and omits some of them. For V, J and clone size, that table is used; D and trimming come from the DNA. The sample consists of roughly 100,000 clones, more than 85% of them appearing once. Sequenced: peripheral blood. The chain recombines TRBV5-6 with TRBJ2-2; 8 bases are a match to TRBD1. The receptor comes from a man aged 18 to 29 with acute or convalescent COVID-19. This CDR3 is CASSLQGVNTGELFF. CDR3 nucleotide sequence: TGTGCCAGCAGCTTACAGGGGGTGAACACCGGGGAGCTGTTTTTT. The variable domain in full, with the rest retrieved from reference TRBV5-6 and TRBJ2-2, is DAGVTQSPTHLIKTRGQQVTLRCSPKSGHDTVSWYQQALGQGPQFIFQYYEEEERQRGNFPDRFSGHQFPNYSSELNVNALLLGDSALYLCASSLQGVNTGELFFGEGSRLTVL.